This T cell receptor beta chain stems from a study of response to subunit inactivated influenza vaccine. V gave up 5 bases and J gave up 6 bases; unmatched junction bases: 9. There are 14 residues in the CDR3. Germline values: CDR1 SNHLY, CDR2 FYNNEI. Via MiXCR, TCRdb re-called the RT-PCR reads, giving one row per CDR3 protein. The data contain about 540,000 distinct CDR3 sequences, 20% to 25% of them singletons. The sample was also reused in another study, on T cells expressing NK-cell markers. That work states: cDNA encoding TCR beta was synthesized via 5'RACE template switching incorporating UMIs. According to the study, TCR beta repertoires originated from sorted CD3+CD56+NKG2C+, CD3+CD56+NKG2C- and CD3+CD56-NKG2C+ T cells. It was still unclear whether expanded NKG2C+ T cell clones were HCMV specific.

The sample in question was CD4+ T cells sorted from PBMCs, obtained approximately 13 days after vaccination. This receptor was taken from a man in his fifties or sixties who received an inactivated influenza vaccine. The chain carries TRBV2 and TRBJ2-7; 8 bases map to TRBD1. CDR3 sequence: CASSPGLTGGEQYF. CDR3 nucleotide sequence: TGTGCCAGCAGTCCGGGCCTAACAGGGGGCGAGCAGTACTTC.